The 14 T cell receptor beta chains presented below share a single source sample, sequenced in a study of blood T cell repertoires in COVID-19. Sequencing used immunoSEQ multiplex PCR; TCRdb keeps in-frame clones, though not all of them. Of roughly 64,000 clones listed, approximately 86% are singletons. The specimen sequenced was peripheral blood. The receptors here all came from a man between 40 and 49 years old with acute or convalescent COVID-19.

This chain connects TRBV10-3 to TRBJ1-1; D call uncertain. V shed 3 bases and J shed 6 bases, with 17 bases lying between them. In germline, CDR1 is ENHRY, CDR2 SYGVKD. This CDR3 is built from 15 residues. The CDR3 DNA sequence: TGTGCCATCAGTGAAGGCGGCGGTTGGATCGCTGAAGCTTTCTTT. This translates into CAISEGGGWIAEAFF.

This chain connects TRBV4-1 to TRBJ2-5, with a weak D call TRBD2 (6 bases). The germline V gene has CDR1 MGHRA and CDR2 YSYEKL. The CDR3 loop spans 15 amino acids. The V and J ends lost 0 bases and 3 bases respectively, with 11 bases between them. The CDR3 coding sequence is TGCGCCAGCAGCCAAGACTTAGCGGTTAAAGAGACCCAGTACTTC. Translated: CASSQDLAVKETQYF.

J is TRBJ1-1 and V is TRBV6-5, with 7 nucleotides matching TRBD1. Per the germline V gene, CDR1 is MNHEY and CDR2 is SVGAGI. The trim removed 8 bases at V and 5 bases at J, leaving 8 bases unmatched. CDR3 size: 13 residues. The CDR3 sequence is CASYRGRGTEAFF. The CDR3 nucleotides read TGTGCCAGCTACAGGGGTAGAGGGACTGAAGCTTTCTTT.

This sequence joins TRBV7-3 and TRBJ1-3; D gene unclear. Trimming shortened V by 5 bases and J by 2 bases, and 13 bases separated the two germline ends. This CDR3 contains 15 residues. Germline CDR1 is SGHTA and CDR2 is FQGTGA. CDR3 nucleotide sequence: TGTGCCAGCAGCCCCGATCCGGGGACTGGAAACACCATATATTTT. Amino acids: CASSPDPGTGNTIYF.

The gene calls are TRBV6-6 and TRBJ1-5, with no clear D. Trimming took 6 bases from V and 4 from J, leaving 7 bases between them. CDR3 size: 12 residues. Germline assignment: CDR1 MNHNY and CDR2 SVGAGI (reference sequence). For the CDR3, the DNA is TGTGCCAGCAGCGTAGAGAATCAGCCCCAGCATTTT. Translated, it gives CASSVENQPQHF.

V usage is TRBV1 and J usage is TRBJ1-1. TRBV1 is flagged as a pseudogene. CDR3 size: 14 residues. The CDR3 spells CTSSHAGINTEAFF. The CDR3 DNA sequence: TGCACCAGCAGCCATGCGGGGATTAACACTGAAGCTTTCTTT.

The chain carries TRBV4-1 and TRBJ1-2; the match to TRBD1 covers 8 bases. In germline, CDR1 is MGHRA, CDR2 YSYEKL. The CDR3 extends over 14 amino acids. V shed 2 bases, J shed 3 bases, and the junction held 2 bases outside the gene matches. This CDR3 is CASSQPTGDYGYTF. The CDR3 DNA is TGCGCCAGCAGCCAACCGACAGGGGACTATGGCTACACCTTC.

The chain couples TRBV6-4 to TRBJ2-2, with D unresolved. The germline V and J ends were trimmed by 5 bases and 6 bases, with 13 bases remaining between them. The length of the CDR3 is 14 residues. The germline gives CDR1 MRHNA, CDR2 SNTAGT. The DNA of the CDR3 is TGTGCCAGCAGTAGACTTGAGGATTCCGGGGAGCTGTTTTTT. Translating gives CASSRLEDSGELFF.

This clone was counted between two and nine times. This chain connects TRBV9 to TRBJ2-2; perhaps TRBD1 as D (5 bases). CDR1 is SGDLS, CDR2 YYNGEE, per germline. This CDR3 region has 13 residues. The V end was cut by 3 bases, the J end by 4 bases, with 7 bases between. The CDR3 DNA is TGTGCCAGCAGCGGTCAGGGCACCGGGGAGCTGTTTTTT. Its protein product is CASSGQGTGELFF.

The chain is built from TRBV6-6 and TRBJ1-3, with no clear D. CDR1 is MNHNY, CDR2 SVGAGI, per germline (reference sequence). This CDR3 is built from 14 residues. V lost 6 bases and J 0 bases, leaving 9 bases between the germline ends. CDR3 nucleotides: TGTGCCAGCAGAGAACAGATCTCTGGAAACACCATATATTTT. It specifies CASREQISGNTIYF.

The V gene is TRBV7-8, the J gene TRBJ2-1; 7 nucleotides align to TRBD2. This CDR3 contains 14 residues. Germline V gives CDR1 SGHVS, CDR2 FQNEAQ. Trimming took 5 bases from V and 9 from J; bases not matched to a gene: 10. As DNA, the CDR3 is TGTGCCAGCAGCCCACAACTAGCGCCGGGTGAGCAGTTCTTC. Protein: CASSPQLAPGEQFF.

The chain has TRBV9 and TRBJ1-1, with a weak D call TRBD1 (6 bases). CDR3 size: 15 residues. V lost 0 bases and J 4 bases, leaving 13 bases between the germline ends. Looked up from germline, CDR1 is SGDLS and CDR2 is YYNGEE. Here the CDR3 DNA reads TGTGCCAGCAGCGTAGCTTTTTCAGGGGTCACTGAAGCTTTCTTT. Its protein is CASSVAFSGVTEAFF.

This chain joins TRBV14 and TRBJ2-7, with D uncertain. This CDR3 has 13 residues. The germline gives CDR1 SGHDN, CDR2 FVKESK. Trimming left V 4 bases short and J 7 bases short, with 14 bases between. In nucleotides, the CDR3 is TGTGCCAGCAGCCCGCGCCCTGAATGGGAGCAGTACTTC. Translation: CASSPRPEWEQYF. The full variable domain, its missing parts supplied by reference TRBV14 and TRBJ2-7, is EAGVTQFPSHSVIEKGQTVTLRCDPISGHDNLYWYRRVMGKEIKFLLHFVKESKQDESGMPNNRFLAERTGGTYSTLKVQPAELEDSGVYFCASSPRPEWEQYFGPGTRLTVT.

This clone occurred once. This chain links TRBV24-1 with TRBJ2-3; the match to TRBD1 covers 7 bases. J was trimmed by 7 bases and V by 4 bases; bases with no gene match: 10. The CDR3 spans 15 residues. CDR1 is KGHDR, CDR2 SFDVKD, per germline. The CDR3 loop is CATSEPRQGMNTQYF. CDR3 sequence (DNA): TGTGCCACCAGTGAGCCAAGACAGGGAATGAATACGCAGTATTTT.